These T cell receptor beta chains were read from a single sample in a study of cytomegalovirus exposure and HLA in healthy donors. Assay used: immunoSEQ multiplex PCR; TCRdb lists only in-frame clones, some missing. The sample includes about 93,000 clones, approximately 69% of them seen just once. Sequencing was carried out using PBMCs. The receptors stem from a boy aged 5-17 years in good health and CMV-seropositive. Each CDR3 is given with its conserved first and last residue. D genes are given only for firm matches. A clone size is listed for some rows: how often the clone was seen (once, few, many), or a class if it is expanded.

>TRBD2|TRBV7-6|TRBJ2-7|NA
TGTGCCAGCAGCTTAGTGGCTAGCGGGAGTGGGACCCACGAGCAGTACTTC
CASSLVASGSGTHEQYF
>TRBD1|TRBV5-8|TRBJ1-2|few
TGTGCCAGCAGCTTGGCCACAGGGGGAACCTATGGCTACACCTTC
CASSLATGGTYGYTF
>NA|TRBV19|TRBJ1-2|NA
TGTGCCAGTAGTCGGCGGGCTCTGGAATATGGCTACACCTTC
CASSRRALEYGYTF
>NA|TRBV10-3|TRBJ1-1|NA
TGTGCCATCAGTGTAGGCGCGGGATCTGAAGCTTTCTTT
CAISVGAGSEAFF
>TRBD1|TRBV29-1|TRBJ1-5|few
TGCAGCGTAGACACGGGACAGGGGTATCAGCCCCAGCATTTT
CSVDTGQGYQPQHF
>NA|TRBV5-1|TRBJ1-1|NA
TGCGCCAGTAACGCCTTTTGGGGCCCTGGGAACACTGAAGCTTTCTTT
CASNAFWGPGNTEAFF
>NA|TRBV6-1|TRBJ1-5|NA
TGTGCCAGCAGTGAAAGAGGGTTTCAGCCCCAGCATTTT
CASSERGFQPQHF
>TRBD2|TRBV29-1|TRBJ2-3|NA
TGCAGCGTTCAAACTAGCGGGGGGGCAGATACGCAGTATTTT
CSVQTSGGADTQYF
>TRBD1|TRBV5-1|TRBJ1-3|NA
TGCGCCAGTCCTAATGAGACAGGGGCCTCGTACTCTGGAAACACCATATATTTT
CASPNETGASYSGNTIYF
>NA|TRBV7-2|TRBJ2-1|NA
TGTGCCAGCAGCCCGCCATCTAGCCTTGAGCAGTTCTTC
CASSPPSSLEQFF
>TRBD1|TRBV19|TRBJ1-5|NA
TGTGCCACTACCCTGGGACAGGGAAAGCCCCAGCATTTT
CATTLGQGKPQHF
>NA|TRBV19|TRBJ1-5|NA
TGTGCCAGTAGTATCCCTAACAGGGCACCCCAGCATTTT
CASSIPNRAPQHF
>TRBD1|TRBV5-5|TRBJ2-2|once
TGTGCCAGCAGCCCCGGACAGGGGAGGGTCACCGGGGAGCTGTTTTTT
CASSPGQGRVTGELFF
>NA|TRBV7-6|TRBJ2-2|NA
TGTGCCAGCAGCGAGAGTTTGGGCGCGGGCACCGGGGAGCTGTTTTTT
CASSESLGAGTGELFF
>TRBD1|TRBV5-1|TRBJ1-2|NA
TGCGCCAGCAGCTTGGACGGGGGGACAGGTAGCGGTGGCTACACCTTC
CASSLDGGTGSGGYTF
>TRBD1|TRBV6-4|TRBJ2-2|once
TGTGCCAGCAGTGACGGCAGGGGGCATAACGGGGAGCTGTTTTTT
CASSDGRGHNGELFF
>TRBD1|TRBV30|TRBJ1-2|NA
TGTGCCTGGAGTGATACGGGACAGGGATTCGGCTACACCTTC
CAWSDTGQGFGYTF
>TRBD1|TRBV9|TRBJ1-2|NA
TGTGCCAGCAGCGCCCCAGGGACAGGTGGCTACCCCTTC
CASSAPGTGGYPF
>NA|TRBV4-1|TRBJ1-4|NA
TGCGCCAGCAGTTGGGCGAATGAAAAACTGTTTTTT
CASSWANEKLFF
>TRBD1|TRBV7-2|TRBJ1-5|NA
TGTGCCAGCAGCAGGGACAGTACGCAGCCCCAGCATTTT
CASSRDSTQPQHF
>TRBD1|TRBV2|TRBJ1-1|few
TGTGCCAGCAGGACAGGGGTGACTGAAGCTTTCTTT
CASRTGVTEAFF
>NA|TRBV5-5|TRBJ1-1|NA
TGTGCCAGCAGCTTGGCAGGAAGCACTGAAGCTTTCTTT
CASSLAGSTEAFF
>TRBD1|TRBV6-1|TRBJ1-6|NA
TGTGCCAGCAGAAACAACAGGGGGGAGCGGTCGGCCCTCCACTTT
CASRNNRGERSALHF
>TRBD1|TRBV29-1|TRBJ2-7|NA
TGCAGCGTGGGACAGGGGGCAGTAGAGCAGTACTTC
CSVGQGAVEQYF
>TRBD1|TRBV5-1|TRBJ1-2|NA
TGCGCCAGCAGCTTGGTAGGACAGGGGGTTTATGGCTACACCTTC
CASSLVGQGVYGYTF
>TRBD1|TRBV9|TRBJ1-5|NA
TGTGCCAGCAGCGTGGGGGACAGGGCCACACAGCCCCAGCATTTT
CASSVGDRATQPQHF
>NA|TRBV5-4|TRBJ1-1|NA
TGTGCCAGCAGCTCGGGTGCCGGGGGGGCCGGAACTGAAGCTTTCTTT
CASSSGAGGAGTEAFF
>TRBD2|TRBV5-6|TRBJ2-7|few
TGTGCCAGCAGCTTGGGGGGGGGAGTGAGCTCCTACGAGCAGTACTTC
CASSLGGGVSSYEQYF
>TRBD1|TRBV5-1|TRBJ1-1|few
TGCGCCAGCAGCTCAGGGACAGCCAACACTGAAGCTTTCTTT
CASSSGTANTEAFF
>NA|TRBV5-1|TRBJ2-3|NA
TGCGCCAGCAGCGAGGCAGATACGCAGTATTTT
CASSEADTQYF
>NA|TRBV25-1|TRBJ1-3|NA
TGTGCCAGCAGTGTTCGGGATAGCTCTGGAAACACCATATATTTT
CASSVRDSSGNTIYF
>TRBD2|TRBV2|TRBJ2-3|NA
TGTGCCAGCAGTGAAGACTCATCTAGCGGATTCACAGATACGCAGTATTTT
CASSEDSSSGFTDTQYF
>NA|TRBV5-1|TRBJ2-1|NA
TGCGCCAGCAGCTTGGGAGGTAGGAATGAGCAGTTCTTC
CASSLGGRNEQFF
>NA|TRBV5-1|TRBJ1-1|NA
TGCGCCAGCAGCTCTCAAGACCCAGGGGCCACTGAAGCTTTCTTT
CASSSQDPGATEAFF
>NA|TRBV2|TRBJ2-7|NA
TGTGCCAGCAGTGAAGCGGCTACAGGCCTGGATTACGAGCAGTACTTC
CASSEAATGLDYEQYF
>NA|TRBV9|TRBJ2-7|NA
TGTGCCAGCAGCGTGAGGTCGACCTCCTACGAGCAGTACTTC
CASSVRSTSYEQYF
>NA|TRBV2|TRBJ2-4|NA
TGTGCCAGCAGAGACGGACAGTCTAAAAACATTCAGTACTTC
CASRDGQSKNIQYF
>NA|TRBV9|TRBJ2-5|NA
TGTGCCAGCAGCGTAGAAGGCAGGGCCCAAGAGACCCAGTACTTC
CASSVEGRAQETQYF
>NA|TRBV5-4|TRBJ1-2|few
TGTGCCAGCAGCCAGGGTTTGGGGGGTCCTGTCTATGGCTACACCTTC
CASSQGLGGPVYGYTF
>NA|TRBV5-4|TRBJ2-7|few
TGTGCCAGCAGCGCCCCAGACAGCTACGAGCAGTACTTC
CASSAPDSYEQYF
>TRBD1|TRBV5-1|TRBJ2-4|NA
TGCGCCAGCAGCTTGGACAGGGGAAAAAACATTCAGTACTTC
CASSLDRGKNIQYF
>NA|TRBV21-1|TRBJ1-5|few
TGTGCCAGCAGCAATGTCACGCGGGGACTTCGTTCACTAAGTCAGCCCCAGCATTTT
CASSNVTRGLRSLSQPQHF
>TRBD2|TRBV28|TRBJ2-7|few
TGTGCCAGCAGTCCAACCCCCGGGAGGGTTTCCTACGAGCAGTACTTC
CASSPTPGRVSYEQYF
>TRBD1|TRBV27|TRBJ2-1|once
TGTGCCAGCAGTACCACTGACAGGGGCTACAATGAGCAGTTCTTC
CASSTTDRGYNEQFF
>TRBD2|TRBV11-3|TRBJ2-1|NA
TGTGCCAGCAGCTCTTACGGGACTAGCGGGCCGGGGGGGCAGTTCTTC
CASSSYGTSGPGGQFF
>TRBD1|TRBV5-1|TRBJ2-7|NA
TGCGCCAGCAGCCTCTCTCCGACAGGGACCTACGAGCAGTACTTC
CASSLSPTGTYEQYF
>NA|TRBV5-1|TRBJ1-6|NA
TGCGCCAGCAGCTTGGGCCCATCGGGGGATTCACCCCTCCACTTT
CASSLGPSGDSPLHF
>NA|TRBV5-1|TRBJ2-7|NA
TGCGCCAGCAGCTTACAATCCGACTTGGGCGAGCAGTACTTC
CASSLQSDLGEQYF
>NA|TRBV5-6|TRBJ2-7|NA
TGTGCCAGCAGCTTGGAGAGCAGGGCTTCAGACTTC
CASSLESRASDF
>NA|TRBV5-1|TRBJ2-3|NA
TGCGCCAGCAGCGTCAGGGGCTTGGATACGCAGTATTTT
CASSVRGLDTQYF
>TRBD2|TRBV6-1|TRBJ2-2|NA
TGTGCCAGCAGTGAAGAGCGGACTAGCCACCCTTCCGGGGAGCTGTTTTTT
CASSEERTSHPSGELFF
>TRBD2|TRBV29-1|TRBJ2-5|NA
TGCAGCGCACTAGCGGGGGGTCAAGAGACCCAGTACTTC
CSALAGGQETQYF
>NA|TRBV30|TRBJ1-1|NA
TGTGCCTGGAGTCCTCTCACAGGGAGGAACACTGAAGCTTTCTTT
CAWSPLTGRNTEAFF
>TRBD1|TRBV19|TRBJ1-5|few
TGTGCCAGTAGTCCCTCGGACAGGACTAGCAATCAGCCCCAGCATTTT
CASSPSDRTSNQPQHF
>TRBD1|TRBV27|TRBJ2-7|NA
TGTGCCAGCAGACAGACAGGGTTGCAGTACTTC
CASRQTGLQYF
>NA|TRBV7-2|TRBJ2-1|NA
TGTGCCAGCAGCTTAGGGTCAGCGGCTGGCTCCTACAATGAGCAGTTCTTC
CASSLGSAAGSYNEQFF
>TRBD2|TRBV19|TRBJ2-5|once
TGTGCCAGTAGTATAGATCGGGCGGGGGACCAAGAGACCCAGTACTTC
CASSIDRAGDQETQYF
>TRBD1|TRBV28|TRBJ1-1|NA
TGTGCCAGCAGTCTAAACAGGGGGCACACTGAAGCTTTCTTT
CASSLNRGHTEAFF